One and the same sample provided the 22 T cell receptor beta chains below, sequenced in a study of CD8+ T cells in alopecia areata. Extracted RNA was reverse transcribed into cDNA, the sequencing template. The protocol was immunoSEQ multiplex PCR, while the TCRdb copy is restricted to in-frame clones and leaves out a portion. The table has around 180,000 clones, less than 65% seen once. As for treatment: oral pan-JAK inhibitor, 5-10 mg twice daily. Material: CD4+ T cells sorted from blood, obtained at week 24, from a patient treated with tofacitinib. These receptors originate from a human donor with alopecia areata.

A word on this clone: Germline is not matched at one junction end, which may reflect a read error. V usage is TRBV30 and J usage is TRBJ1-1, with TRBD1 as a possible D gene (5 bases). The CDR3 has 9 amino acids. Germline-derived CDR1 and CDR2 are GTSNPN and SVGIG (reference sequence). The CDR3 DNA reads TGTGCCTGGAGTCCAGGGACCGGCTTT. Amino acid sequence: CAWSPGTGF. Using reference TRBV30 and TRBJ1-1 for the parts outside the CDR3, the full variable domain is SQTIHQWPATLVQPVGSPLSLECTVEGTSNPNLYWYRQAAGRGLQLLFYSVGIGQISSEVPQNLSASRPQDRQFILSSKKLLLSDSGFYLCAWSPGTGFGQGTRLTVV.

This clone was seen a few times. This chain links TRBV30 with TRBJ1-2, with D possibly being TRBD1 (6 bases). The CDR3 loop spans 15 amino acids. Germline CDR1 is GTSNPN and CDR2 is SVGIG (reference sequence). Trimming stripped 2 bases from V and 5 bases from J, with 18 bases between. The CDR3: CAWSSPPTGVYGYTF. In DNA form, the CDR3 reads TGTGCCTGGAGTTCACCCCCGACAGGAGTGTATGGCTACACCTTC.

The V gene is TRBV11-1, the J gene TRBJ1-2, with D possibly being TRBD1 (6 bases). This CDR3 has 12 amino acids. Germline loops: CDR1 SGHAT, CDR2 FQDESV (reference sequence). The ends were cut back, 5 bases at V and 6 bases at J, with 10 bases in the middle. CDR3 residues: CASSQRTDGYTF. DNA for the CDR3: TGTGCCAGCAGCCAGCGGACAGATGGCTACACCTTC.

This chain connects TRBV10-2 to TRBJ2-7, with D unclear. V lost 8 bases and J lost 0, with 14 bases in between. This CDR3 is 14 amino acids long. Germline V gene lookup returns CDR1 WSHSY and CDR2 SAAADI. The CDR3: CASSTDIASYEQYF. The CDR3, as DNA: TGCGCCAGCTCCACAGACATAGCCTCCTACGAGCAGTACTTC.

The table lists this clone with many counts. CDR3 sequence reads: CAISQKNRGVNGELFF. In DNA, the CDR3 is TGTGCCATCAGCCAAAAGAACAGGGGAGTAAACGGGGAGCTGTTTTTT. The rearrangement joins TRBV10-3 to TRBJ2-2, with 7 bases fitting TRBD1. With V trimmed by 6 bases and J by 7 bases, 14 bases remained unmatched. The germline gives CDR1 ENHRY, CDR2 SYGVKD. This CDR3 comprises 16 residues.

This rearrangement joins TRBV4-1 to TRBJ2-6, with TRBD1 identical over 9 bases. V dropped 0 bases and J dropped 0; count of bases not matched to a gene: 6. The CDR3 contains 19 residues. CDR1 and CDR2 (germline): MGHRA, YSYEKL. The CDR3 reads CASSQEYRGLGSGANVLTF. CDR3 sequence (DNA): TGCGCCAGCAGCCAAGAGTACAGGGGGCTGGGCTCTGGGGCCAACGTCCTGACTTTC.

The V gene is TRBV29-1, the J gene TRBJ2-7, with TRBD2 as a possible D gene (6 bases). This CDR3 is built from 14 residues. Germline CDR1 SQVTM, CDR2 ANQGSEA. Trimming cost V 4 bases and J 3 bases, with 16 bases left between them. CDR3 DNA sequence: TGCAGCGTTGGACTAGAAAGGGCCAACTACGAGCAGTACTTC. Protein sequence: CSVGLERANYEQYF.

The V call is TRBV30, the J call TRBJ1-2; TRBD1 might be the D (6 bases). This CDR3 contains 13 residues. V lost 0 bases, J lost 5 bases, and 10 bases lay in between. The germline CDR1 and CDR2 sequences are GTSNPN and SVGIG (reference sequence). CDR3 loop: CAWSVQGMYGYTF. The CDR3 bases are TGTGCCTGGAGTGTCCAGGGGATGTATGGCTACACCTTC.

The rearrangement joins TRBV9 to TRBJ2-3; D remains ambiguous. The CDR3 spans 16 residues. Trimming left V 4 bases short and J 0 bases short, with 15 bases between. Germline V CDR1 and CDR2: SGDLS, YYNGEE. The CDR3 reads CASSYRLRASTDTQYF. In nucleotides, the CDR3 is TGTGCCAGCAGCTACCGACTCCGTGCTAGCACAGATACGCAGTATTTT.

The chain has TRBV19 and TRBJ2-1; 7 bases line up with TRBD1. In germline, CDR1 is LNHDA, CDR2 SQIVND (reference sequence). V shed 4 bases and J 6 bases; nucleotides not matched to a gene: 0. CDR3 length: 12 residues. CDR3 protein: CASSTGGNEQFF. CDR3 DNA sequence: TGTGCCAGTAGTACAGGGGGCAATGAGCAGTTCTTC.

This clone was counted only a few times. The V and J genes are TRBV29-1 and TRBJ2-5; D remains unclear. The CDR3 sequence is 13 residues long. The V gene lost 6 bases and the J gene lost 6 bases, with 17 bases spanning the gap. The germline V gene has CDR1 SQVTM and CDR2 ANQGSEA. This chain's CDR3 is CSVALDPGQTQYF. CDR3 DNA: TGCAGCGTCGCCCTTGACCCCGGGCAGACCCAGTACTTC. Full variable domain (missing parts from reference TRBV29-1 and TRBJ2-5): SAVISQKPSRDICQRGTSLTIQCQVDSQVTMMFWYRQQPGQSLTLIATANQGSEATYESGFVIDKFPISRPNLTFSTLTVSNMSPEDSSIYLCSVALDPGQTQYFGPGTRLLVL.

The count of this clone is one. The rearrangement links TRBV5-1 to TRBJ1-6, with D maybe TRBD1 (5 bases). The CDR3 covers 14 residues. The V gene's germline CDR1 is SGHRS and CDR2 YFSETQ. Trimming stripped 6 bases from V and 9 bases from J, with 16 bases between. The CDR3 region is CASKLSTGGSPLHF. For the CDR3, the DNA is TGCGCCAGCAAACTCTCCACCGGGGGTTCACCCCTCCACTTT. The whole variable domain, remainder taken from reference TRBV5-1 and TRBJ1-6, is KAGVTQTPRYLIKTRGQQVTLSCSPISGHRSVSWYQQTPGQGLQFLFEYFSETQRNKGNFPGRFSGRQFSNSRSEMNVSTLELGDSALYLCASKLSTGGSPLHFGNGTRLTVT.

This chain joins TRBV5-6 and TRBJ1-6; D remains ambiguous. Germline-derived CDR1 and CDR2 are SGHDT and YYEEEE. V lost 0 bases and J lost 10, with 14 bases in between. The CDR3 totals 15 residues. In nucleotides, the CDR3 is TGTGCCAGCAGCTTGGAGGCACTGAGGGAATCACCCCTCCACTTT. Encoded protein: CASSLEALRESPLHF. The whole variable domain, filled in from reference TRBV5-6 and TRBJ1-6, reads DAGVTQSPTHLIKTRGQQVTLRCSPKSGHDTVSWYQQALGQGPQFIFQYYEEEERQRGNFPDRFSGHQFPNYSSELNVNALLLGDSALYLCASSLEALRESPLHFGNGTRLTVT.

This sequence joins TRBV27 and TRBJ2-7, with D perhaps TRBD1 or TRBD2 (5 bases each). CDR1 is MNHEY and CDR2 is SMNVEV in the germline V gene (reference sequence). Trimming stripped 6 bases from V and 6 bases from J, with 15 bases between. The CDR3 spans 13 residues. In nucleotides, the CDR3 is TGTGCCAGCAGCCGGGACGTCCTCGGCGAGCAGTACTTC. Protein product: CASSRDVLGEQYF.

The chain joins TRBV5-8 to TRBJ1-1; possibly TRBD1 for D (6 bases). This CDR3 has 15 residues. CDR1 is SGHTS and CDR2 is YDEGEE in the germline V gene. V was pared by 2 bases and J by 5 bases, with 16 bases between. The CDR3 DNA reads as TGTGCCAGCAGCTTTCTCAACAGGGAATCGACTGAAGCTTTCTTT. Protein: CASSFLNRESTEAFF.

The chain has TRBV30 and TRBJ1-1, with TRBD1 matching over 8 bases. With V trimmed by 0 bases and J by 9 bases, 12 bases remained unmatched. The CDR3 loop spans 15 amino acids. Germline CDR1 is GTSNPN and CDR2 is SVGIG (reference sequence). The CDR3 DNA reads TGTGCCTGGAGTGTAACGTTTGACAGGGGAAAGAAAGCTTTCTTT. Protein sequence: CAWSVTFDRGKKAFF.

This clone has just a few counts. This chain links TRBV6-6 with TRBJ2-4; D gene uncertain. The V gene lost 8 bases and the J gene lost 8 bases, with 10 bases spanning the gap. Germline lookup yields CDR1 MNHNY and CDR2 SVGAGI (reference sequence). The CDR3 runs to 11 residues. In DNA, the CDR3 is TGTGCCAGCTATCTCGGAGACATTCAGTACTTC. This gives the protein CASYLGDIQYF.

The J gene is TRBJ2-2, the V gene TRBV10-3; D is unresolved. The germline V and J ends were trimmed by 6 bases and 5 bases, with 10 bases remaining between them. This CDR3 region has 13 residues. CDR1 and CDR2 (germline): ENHRY, SYGVKD. The CDR3 spells CAISSSDTGELFF. CDR3 nucleotides: TGTGCCATCAGCTCCAGCGATACCGGGGAGCTGTTTTTT.

The CDR3 DNA reads TGTGCCAGCAGCTTAGGGTACGGGACAAAAAATCAGCCCCAGCATTTT. This translates into CASSLGYGTKNQPQHF. This chain links TRBV7-2 with TRBJ1-5; tentative D call: TRBD1 (6 bases). The V gene lost 1 base and the J gene lost 4 bases, with 14 bases spanning the gap. Per the germline V gene, CDR1 is SGHTA and CDR2 is FQGNSA. The CDR3 runs to 16 residues.

The J gene is TRBJ1-1, the V gene TRBV20-1; D gene ambiguous. CDR1 and CDR2 (germline): DFQATT, SNEGSKA (reference sequence). V was pared by 5 bases and J by 7 bases, with 11 bases between. The CDR3 has 11 residues. This CDR3 reads CSALTSVEAFF. The CDR3 DNA reads as TGCAGTGCTCTAACGAGTGTTGAAGCTTTCTTT.

Only a few counts were recorded for this clone. The genes are TRBV4-3 and TRBJ2-7; 8 nucleotides line up with TRBD1. This CDR3 comprises 14 residues. The ends lost 6 bases at V and 2 bases at J; junction bases unmatched: 6. CDR1 is LGHNA and CDR2 is YSLEER in the germline V gene. The CDR3 region has the DNA TGCGCCAGCAGTCGTGACAGGGGCCCCTACGAGCAGTACTTC. It encodes CASSRDRGPYEQYF.

As for this clone: This sample includes further DNA sequences coding for the same CDR3. This rearrangement joins TRBV2 to TRBJ2-3; 9 bases are a match to TRBD1. Germline V gene sequence: CDR1 SNHLY, CDR2 FYNNEI. The CDR3 loop spans 14 amino acids. V was pared by 11 bases and J by 1 base, with 7 bases of the junction left unmatched. CDR3 amino acids: CASNRDRGTDTQYF. CDR3 DNA sequence: TGTGCCTCCAATAGGGACAGGGGCACAGATACGCAGTATTTT.